This paragraph covers one TCR beta chain sequence. Antigen unknown. These data come from a study of vaccination and CD4 T cells after COVID-19. Whole-study context: Overlapping spike peptides of SARS-CoV-2, HCoV-NL63, HCoV-OC43 and HCoV-229E stimulated the cells.

The CDR3 extends over 14 amino acids. Germline V gives CDR1 SEHNR, CDR2 FQNEAQ (reference sequence). The V gene end was trimmed by 3 bases and the J gene end by 4 bases; junction bases not matched to a gene: 5. The treatment was: approximately nine-day PBMC culture with coronavirus spike peptide pools or control peptides (ViraFEST assay). The Oncomine TCR Beta short-read assay was what sequenced the DNA obtained from cultured CD4+ T cells. The template was genomic DNA from cultured CD4+ T cells. MiXCR, run by TCRdb on the PCR reads, gives a single entry per CDR3 protein. This sample carries several thousand distinct CDR3 sequences, 60% to 65% of them seen once, and the ten largest clones take 28%.

This receptor was taken from a human donor who had recovered from COVID-19. The sequenced sample consisted of CD4+ T cells from blood, cultured in vitro. The gene calls are TRBV7-9 and TRBJ1-2; TRBD1 matches 7 bases. In DNA form, the CDR3 reads TGTGCCAGCAGCTTCCAGGGGGGCGTCTATGGCTACACCTTC. Translating it yields CASSFQGGVYGYTF.